The clone carrying this T cell receptor beta chain was counted ten times or more. Its antigen is undetermined. The authors produced TCR alpha and TCR beta cDNA libraries with sample barcodes and UMIs by 5'RACE using constant-segment primers. TCRdb fed the 5' RACE reads into MiXCR, producing one record per CDR3 protein. The sample yields around 300,000 distinct CDR3 sequences, 13% seen once. These data come from a study of T-cell memory formation after mild COVID-19. Notes on the study in general: Later expanders leaned CD4+, whereas clones that contracted between day 15 and 85 were balanced CD4/CD8.

In germline, CDR1 is SGHRS, CDR2 YFSETQ. Unmatched junction bases numbered 4, after V lost 0 bases and J lost 1 base. The CDR3 extends over 16 amino acids. The clonotype was recovered from a man between 18 and 35 years old who had mild COVID-19 (a few samples of this study predate the infection). Cell type and time point are not known. The sequencing input was PBMCs or a T cell subset sorted from them (not recorded which). This chain joins TRBV5-1 and TRBJ1-2; 9 nucleotides agree with TRBD1. The CDR3 reads CASSLGWTGVNYGYTF. The DNA for the CDR3 is TGCGCCAGCAGCTTGGGCTGGACAGGGGTTAACTATGGCTACACCTTC.